Presented here are 4 T cell receptor beta chains from one specimen sequenced in a study of T-cell reconstitution after alpha-beta-depleted transplantation in children. Library preparation (for TCRbeta) was performed with unique molecular identifiers. Using its own MiXCR run on the PCR reads, TCRdb lists one record per CDR3 protein. The sample carries a few hundred thousand distinct CDR3 sequences, roughly 27% recorded once. Sample: PBMCs, taken before TCRalphabeta/CD19-depleted stem cell transplant. The source of these receptors is a boy under three years old with Wiskott-Aldrich syndrome, due to receive a stem cell transplant.

This clonotype was seen a handful of times. The V gene is TRBV5-1, the J gene TRBJ2-7, with 13 bases aligning to TRBD2. The CDR3 loop spans 15 amino acids. Unmatched junction bases numbered 2, after V lost 4 bases and J lost 1 base. Germline V gene data show CDR1 as SGHRS and CDR2 as YFSETQ. Here the CDR3 reads CASSVGLAGSYEQYF. The CDR3 nucleotides read TGCGCCAGCAGCGTGGGACTAGCGGGGTCCTACGAGCAGTACTTC.

The chain couples TRBV14 to TRBJ1-1; a possible D gene is TRBD1 (6 bases). V was trimmed by 2 bases and J by 11 bases, leaving 15 bases between them. The CDR3 sequence is 13 residues long. Germline CDR1 SGHDN, CDR2 FVKESK. CDR3 residues: CASSQWAGTSAFF. In nucleotides, the CDR3 is TGTGCCAGCAGCCAATGGGCGGGGACATCCGCTTTCTTT.

The V call is TRBV20-1, the J call TRBJ1-1, with no clear D. The CDR3 consists of 12 residues. The V end lost 1 base, the J end lost 3 bases, and 6 bases lay between the germline ends. The germline gives CDR1 DFQATT, CDR2 SNEGSKA (reference sequence). CDR3 DNA sequence: TGCAGTGCTAGAGCCGCCTACACTGAAGCTTTCTTT. Amino acid sequence: CSARAAYTEAFF.

This clonotype was picked up a small number of times. This chain joins TRBV5-5 and TRBJ1-5; the match to TRBD1 covers 8 bases. This CDR3 contains 15 residues. Germline loops: CDR1 SGHKS, CDR2 YYEKEE (reference sequence). The trim removed 3 bases at V and 4 bases at J, leaving 6 bases unmatched. CDR3 protein: CASSSRDRSNQPQHF. The CDR3, as DNA: TGTGCCAGCAGCTCGAGGGACAGGTCGAATCAGCCCCAGCATTTT.